This T cell receptor beta chain was obtained from a study of T cell responses to AZD1222 COVID-19 vaccine. Study-level information: Pooling was applied to second doses at about 4 or about 12 weeks. Study-wide results and limits: The CD4 TCRs associated with vaccination extended across spike and predominated at 160-218 and 743-854. Sampled repertoires all dated from after the peak T cell response.

Worth noting for this clone: Its antigen remains unidentified.

This CDR3 comprises 13 residues. Trimming stripped 10 bases from V and 5 bases from J, with 18 bases between. Profiled with immunoSEQ multiplex PCR; TCRdb holds only in-frame clones, not every one. The repertoire holds 90,000 to 120,000 clones, with around nine tenths as singletons. The material was peripheral blood, obtained on day 0 of AZD1222 vaccination. This clonotype was obtained from an adult in good health. The chain employs TRBV12-3 or TRBV12-4 and TRBJ2-7; D is ambiguous. The CDR3 loop reads CATRDGRKHEQYF. The CDR3 coding sequence is TGTGCCACCCGAGACGGCCGCAAACACGAGCAGTACTTC.